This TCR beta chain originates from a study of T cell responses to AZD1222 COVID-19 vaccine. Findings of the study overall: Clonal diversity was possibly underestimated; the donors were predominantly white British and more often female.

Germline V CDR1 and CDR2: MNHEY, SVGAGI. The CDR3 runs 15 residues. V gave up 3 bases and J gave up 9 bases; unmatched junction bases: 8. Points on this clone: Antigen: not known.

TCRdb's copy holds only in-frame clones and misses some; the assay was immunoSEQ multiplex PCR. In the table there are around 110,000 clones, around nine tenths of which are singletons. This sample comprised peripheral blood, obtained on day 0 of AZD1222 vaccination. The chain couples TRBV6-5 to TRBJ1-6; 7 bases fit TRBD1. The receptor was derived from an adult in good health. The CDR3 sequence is CASSYLQGIPSPLHF. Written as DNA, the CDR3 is TGTGCCAGCAGTTATCTACAGGGGATCCCTTCACCCCTCCACTTT.